One sample yielded the 28 T cell receptor beta chains listed below, sequenced in a study of cytomegalovirus exposure and HLA in healthy donors (dated 2017 in TCRdb). Library generation was performed with the immunoSEQ multiplex PCR assay. A mixture of 60 forward primers for TCR Vbeta segments and 13 reverse primers for TCR Jbeta segments was used in the multiplex PCR. TCRdb carries this immuneACCESS record with in-frame sequences only. Its versions omit some clonotypes, under half of them owing to an unresolved V gene in the studies checked, with the rest unexplained. The sample data list over 80,000 clones, and 65% to 75% of these were observed just once. The top ten hold around 3% of the sample. Sequenced sample: PBMCs. Receptors originate from a female donor in good health and CMV-seropositive.

This chain uses TRBV7-9 with TRBJ2-1; D gene unclear. Trimming pared 1 base from V and 5 bases from J, leaving 6 bases between. This CDR3 region has 13 residues. Germline CDR1 and CDR2: SEHNR and FQNEAQ (reference sequence). The CDR3 region has the DNA TGTGCCAGCAGCTTAGGCAGGAACAATGAGCAGTTCTTC. Translated, it gives CASSLGRNNEQFF.

The chain uses TRBV7-7 and TRBJ1-5; weak D call: TRBD1 (6 bases). The CDR3 is 14 residues long. Germline V gives CDR1 SSHAT, CDR2 FNYEAQ (reference sequence). The CDR3 nucleotides are TGTGCTGGACTTTCCGGGACAATTTCCAATCTGCAGCATTTT. Translating it yields CAGLSGTISNLQHF.

The rearrangement links TRBV28 to TRBJ2-2; 10 bases fit TRBD1. The CDR3 is 14 residues long. Germline CDR1 reads MDHEN; CDR2 reads SYDVKM. V shed 7 bases and J 7 bases; nucleotides not matched to a gene: 6. The chain's CDR3 is CASKQTGGIGELFF. Written as DNA, the CDR3 is TGTGCCAGCAAACAGACAGGGGGCATCGGGGAGCTGTTTTTT. The full variable domain, rest sourced from reference TRBV28 and TRBJ2-2, is DVKVTQSSRYLVKRTGEKVFLECVQDMDHENMFWYRQDPGLGLRLIYFSYDVKMKEKGDIPEGYSVSREKKERFSLILESASTNQTSMYLCASKQTGGIGELFFGEGSRLTVL.

This clone appeared a few times. At one end the junction does not follow the germline gene, possibly because of a read error. The chain carries TRBV6-1 and TRBJ2-7, with a possible D match to TRBD1 (6 bases). The CDR3 covers 14 residues. Per germline, CDR1 MNHNS and CDR2 SASEGT. CDR3 region: CASTEGDTAYEQYF. For the CDR3, the DNA is TGTGCCAGCACTGAAGGGGACACTGCCTACGAGCAGTACTTC.

The chain has TRBV30 and TRBJ2-5; 10 bases fit TRBD2. Germline assignment: CDR1 GTSNPN and CDR2 SVGIG (reference sequence). Germline trimming cut 2 bases from V and 4 bases from J; bases unmatched to any gene: 7. The CDR3 is 15 amino acids. The CDR3 nucleotides read TGTGCCTGGAGTAACCCTAGCGGGGGCCCAGAGACCCAGTACTTC. Its translation is CAWSNPSGGPETQYF. Filled out from reference TRBV30 and TRBJ2-5, the complete variable domain reads SQTIHQWPATLVQPVGSPLSLECTVEGTSNPNLYWYRQAAGRGLQLLFYSVGIGQISSEVPQNLSASRPQDRQFILSSKKLLLSDSGFYLCAWSNPSGGPETQYFGPGTRLLVL.

The chain links TRBV30 to TRBJ1-1, with D possibly matching TRBD1 (6 bases). Trimming removed 2 bases from V and 1 base from J, with 14 bases in between. This CDR3 region has 15 residues. The germline V gene has CDR1 GTSNPN and CDR2 SVGIG (reference sequence). CDR3 region: CAWSSSEQGNTEAFF. The CDR3 bases are TGTGCCTGGAGTAGTAGCGAACAGGGGAACACTGAAGCTTTCTTT.

J is TRBJ2-7 and V is TRBV15; the match to TRBD2 covers 9 bases. CDR1 is LNHNV and CDR2 is YYDKDF in the germline V gene (reference sequence). V lost 2 bases and J lost 3; bases outside the gene matches: 5. The CDR3 length is 15 residues. In DNA, the CDR3 is TGTGCCACCAGCAGATTTAGCGGGAGTAGCTACGAGCAGTACTTC. Its protein is CATSRFSGSSYEQYF. Supplemented by reference TRBV15 and TRBJ2-7, the full variable domain reads DAMVIQNPRYQVTQFGKPVTLSCSQTLNHNVMYWYQQKSSQAPKLLFHYYDKDFNNEADTPDNFQSRRPNTSFCFLDIRSPGLGDTAMYLCATSRFSGSSYEQYFGPGTRLTVT.

The V and J genes are TRBV11-3 and TRBJ2-2, with TRBD2 as a possible D gene (5 bases). Germline V gene sequence: CDR1 SGHNT, CDR2 YENEEA. V shed 2 bases and J shed 3 bases, with 10 bases lying between them. The CDR3 totals 15 residues. The DNA of the CDR3 is TGTGCCAGCAGCTTATTGACGAGGGACACCGGGGAGCTGTTTTTT. Its translation is CASSLLTRDTGELFF. The entire variable domain, with the rest obtained from reference TRBV11-3 and TRBJ2-2, is as follows: EAGVVQSPRYKIIEKKQPVAFWCNPISGHNTLYWYLQNLGQGPELLIRYENEEAVDDSQLPKDRFSAERLKGVDSTLKIQPAELGDSAVYLCASSLLTRDTGELFFGEGSRLTVL.

This clone was counted only a few times. This chain connects TRBV7-2 to TRBJ1-5; TRBD1 matches 7 bases. Germline CDR1 reads SGHTA; CDR2 reads FQGNSA. J lost 4 bases, V lost 3 bases, and 3 bases had no gene match. This CDR3 is built from 14 residues. This CDR3 reads CASSFKQGNQPQHF. The CDR3 coding sequence is TGTGCCAGCAGCTTTAAACAGGGGAATCAGCCCCAGCATTTT.

The CDR3 loop reads CASSDTGHSGANVLTF. The CDR3 DNA sequence: TGTGCCAGCAGTGATACAGGCCACTCTGGGGCCAACGTCCTGACTTTC. The chain uses TRBV6-4 and TRBJ2-6, with D possibly being TRBD1 (5 bases). Deletions cut 3 bases from V and 0 bases from J, with 9 bases between. The length of the CDR3 is 16 residues. Germline V gene lookup returns CDR1 MRHNA and CDR2 SNTAGT.

This clone was detected a few times. This chain links TRBV15 with TRBJ1-4; the D is unclear. Trimming stripped 11 bases from V and 7 bases from J, with 11 bases between. The CDR3 runs to 11 residues. Germline values: CDR1 LNHNV, CDR2 YYDKDF (reference sequence). CDR3 in DNA: TGTGCCCGAGTTCTACGTGAAAAACTGTTTTTT. The encoded protein is CARVLREKLFF. Variable domain in full (rest from reference TRBV15 and TRBJ1-4): DAMVIQNPRYQVTQFGKPVTLSCSQTLNHNVMYWYQQKSSQAPKLLFHYYDKDFNNEADTPDNFQSRRPNTSFCFLDIRSPGLGDTAMYLCARVLREKLFFGSGTQLSVL.

The chain links TRBV7-2 to TRBJ2-2; a possible D gene is TRBD2 (6 bases). Trimming took 6 bases from V and 4 from J, leaving 9 bases between them. Germline V CDR1 and CDR2: SGHTA, FQGNSA. CDR3 length equals 13 residues. CDR3 sequence (DNA): TGTGCCAGCAGACTAGCAGTCACCGGGGAGCTGTTTTTT. Translating it yields CASRLAVTGELFF.

This clone was detected a few times. At one end the junction does not follow the germline gene, possibly because of a read error. The chain has TRBV7-7 and TRBJ2-5, with 7 nucleotides matching TRBD1. The germline gives CDR1 SSHAT, CDR2 FNYEAQ (reference sequence). The CDR3 has 13 residues. CDR3 sequence: CASSYGQVETQYF. CDR3 nucleotides: TGTGCTAGCAGCTACGGACAGGTGGAGACCCAGTACTTC.

The chain is built from TRBV7-6 and TRBJ2-1, with D perhaps TRBD2 (7 bases). The V end was cut by 2 bases, the J end by 10 bases, with 21 bases between. The V gene's germline CDR1 is SGHVS and CDR2 FNYEAQ. CDR3 size: 16 residues. CDR3 coding DNA: TGTGCCAGCAGCTTACTGGGGGGGCTGGAGGGCAGGGAGCAGTTCTTC. It is translated as CASSLLGGLEGREQFF.

This chain uses TRBV18 with TRBJ2-5; 8 bases agree with TRBD1. Germline trimming cut 4 bases from V and 1 base from J; bases unmatched to any gene: 2. The CDR3 extends over 14 amino acids. Germline V gives CDR1 KGHSH, CDR2 LQKENI. CDR3 bases: TGTGCCAGCTCACTGGGACAGGTCCAAGAGACCCAGTACTTC. Its translation is CASSLGQVQETQYF.

This clone has a handful of counts. The chain employs TRBV7-3 and TRBJ2-7; 7 nucleotides match TRBD1. Trimming cost V 3 bases and J 6 bases; bases outside gene matches: 5. The CDR3 has 13 amino acids. CDR1 is SGHTA, CDR2 FQGTGA, per germline. This CDR3 reads CASSFGTAGEQYF. CDR3 nucleotide sequence: TGTGCCAGCAGCTTCGGGACAGCCGGCGAGCAGTACTTC.

The CDR3 sequence is CASSVKNTEAFF. CDR3 nucleotide sequence: TGTGCCAGCAGTGTAAAGAACACTGAAGCTTTCTTT. This sequence joins TRBV6-1 and TRBJ1-1; D unclear. Germline assignment: CDR1 MNHNS and CDR2 SASEGT. V was clipped by 4 bases and J by 1 base, with 4 bases between them. The CDR3 is 12 amino acids.

Here the CDR3 DNA reads TGTGCCAGCAGCGTACGACAGGGATTGAATTCACCCCTCCACTTT. Its translation: CASSVRQGLNSPLHF. This sequence joins TRBV9 and TRBJ1-6; 7 nucleotides line up with TRBD1. Germline V lookup: CDR1 SGDLS, CDR2 YYNGEE. After removal of 1 base from V and 7 bases from J, the junction contained 5 bases not matched to a gene. The CDR3 loop spans 15 amino acids. The variable domain in full, completed from reference TRBV9 and TRBJ1-6, reads DSGVTQTPKHLITATGQRVTLRCSPRSGDLSVYWYQQSLDQGLQFLIQYYNGEERAKGNILERFSAQQFPDLHSELNLSSLELGDSALYFCASSVRQGLNSPLHFGNGTRLTVT.

On this clone: Different DNA sequences within this sample yield the same CDR3. The chain has TRBV5-1 and TRBJ2-1; possibly TRBD2 for D (6 bases). The CDR3 spans 13 residues. V was shortened by 4 bases and J by 6 bases, with 11 bases between the two germline ends. Germline V gives CDR1 SGHRS, CDR2 YFSETQ. In DNA, the CDR3 is TGCGCCAGCAGCCGGGACTCTCTCAATGAGCAGTTCTTC. Translated: CASSRDSLNEQFF.

The chain combines TRBV28 with TRBJ2-7, with D tentatively TRBD1 (6 bases). The CDR3 sequence is 12 residues long. CDR1 and CDR2 from the germline V gene are MDHEN and SYDVKM. V was clipped by 2 bases and J by 7 bases, with 9 bases between them. As DNA, the CDR3 is TGTGCCAGCAGTTTAACAGGGTTAGAGCAGTACTTC. This gives the protein CASSLTGLEQYF.

This clone showed up just a few times. The chain has TRBV5-4 and TRBJ1-2, with TRBD1 matching 7 bases. V gave up 3 bases and J gave up 0 bases; unmatched junction bases: 8. In germline, CDR1 is SGHNT, CDR2 YYREEE (reference sequence). CDR3 length: 16 residues. CDR3 sequence: CASSSDLGQANYGYTF. In nucleotides, the CDR3 is TGTGCCAGCAGCTCTGACCTAGGACAGGCTAACTATGGCTACACCTTC.

J is TRBJ2-3 and V is TRBV9; D is perhaps TRBD2 (6 bases). Germline values: CDR1 SGDLS, CDR2 YYNGEE. V was shortened by 4 bases and J by 2 bases, with 11 bases between the two germline ends. This CDR3 has 14 residues. CDR3 DNA sequence: TGTGCCAGCAGCTTGGGGGGTTTCACAGATACGCAGTATTTT. Its translation is CASSLGGFTDTQYF.

The sample holds one count of this clone. J is TRBJ1-1 and V is TRBV5-8, with D hard to call. Germline V CDR1 and CDR2: SGHTS, YDEGEE. Trimming removed 0 bases at V and 0 bases at J, with 6 bases between. The CDR3 totals 14 residues. DNA for the CDR3: TGTGCCAGCAGCTTGGAAACAGTGAACACTGAAGCTTTCTTT. It specifies CASSLETVNTEAFF.

This chain uses TRBV6-1 with TRBJ2-7, with 7 positions matching TRBD1. V dropped 4 bases and J dropped 0; count of bases not matched to a gene: 6. Germline V gene data show CDR1 as MNHNS and CDR2 as SASEGT. CDR3 length equals 15 residues. CDR3: CASSVEQGSSYEQYF. The CDR3 DNA is TGTGCCAGCAGTGTTGAACAGGGGAGCTCCTACGAGCAGTACTTC.

The chain links TRBV7-3 to TRBJ1-1; D may be TRBD1 (5 bases). The CDR3 covers 14 residues. V was trimmed by 3 bases and J by 5 bases, leaving 13 bases between them. Germline assignment: CDR1 SGHTA and CDR2 FQGTGA. CDR3 coding DNA: TGTGCCAGCAGCTTTTCGGACGGGGGGACTGAAGCTTTCTTT. Its protein product is CASSFSDGGTEAFF.

The rearrangement joins TRBV4-1 to TRBJ2-2; 11 nucleotides agree with TRBD2. Germline CDR1 is MGHRA and CDR2 is YSYEKL. The V gene end was trimmed by 4 bases and the J gene end by 1 base; junction bases not matched to a gene: 8. This CDR3 comprises 18 residues. This CDR3 is CASSRTLLAGGNTGELFF. DNA of the CDR3: TGCGCCAGCAGCCGGACCCTCCTAGCGGGAGGGAACACCGGGGAGCTGTTTTTT.

To note about this clone: Other DNA sequences of this sample code for an identical CDR3. V is TRBV7-2 and J is TRBJ2-3; the D gene is possibly TRBD1 (5 bases). CDR3 length equals 16 residues. V was trimmed by 0 bases and J by 0 bases, leaving 10 bases between them. The germline CDR1 and CDR2 sequences are SGHTA and FQGNSA. CDR3 protein: CASSLAGSGSTDTQYF. The CDR3 coding sequence is TGTGCCAGCAGCTTAGCGGGTTCAGGGAGCACAGATACGCAGTATTTT. Full variable domain (outside the CDR3, taken from reference TRBV7-2 and TRBJ2-3): GAGVSQSPSNKVTEKGKDVELRCDPISGHTALYWYRQSLGQGLEFLIYFQGNSAPDKSGLPSDRFSAERTGGSVSTLTIQRTQQEDSAVYLCASSLAGSGSTDTQYFGPGTRLTVL.

This sequence joins TRBV19 and TRBJ1-1; 7 nucleotides align to TRBD1. The CDR3 runs to 13 residues. Trimming removed 3 bases from V and 3 bases from J; junction bases left unmatched: 1. Germline V lookup: CDR1 LNHDA, CDR2 SQIVND (reference sequence). CDR3 nucleotides: TGTGCCAGTAGTATCGACAGGGACACTGAAGCTTTCTTT. This codes for CASSIDRDTEAFF. Filled out from reference TRBV19 and TRBJ1-1, the complete variable domain reads DGGITQSPKYLFRKEGQNVTLSCEQNLNHDAMYWYRQDPGQGLRLIYYSQIVNDFQKGDIAEGYSVSREKKESFPLTVTSAQKNPTAFYLCASSIDRDTEAFFGQGTRLTVV.